Each of the 15 T cell receptor beta chains below was sequenced from the same sample in a study of T cells expressing NK-cell markers. TCRdb re-called the 5' RACE reads, yielding one record per CDR3 amino acid sequence without DNA. The specimen's table records around 180,000 distinct CDR3 sequences. The sample comprised blood T cells: a sorted CD56 or NKG2C T cell subset, CD4+ or CD8+ T cells, or bulk PBMC T cells (not recorded which). Every receptor here comes from a man aged 18-75 years in good health.

The chain carries TRBV2 and TRBJ2-1. The V gene's germline CDR1 is SNHLY and CDR2 FYNNEI. The CDR3 sequence is 11 residues long. CDR3 sequence: CASSLLREQFF.

The J gene is TRBJ1-2, the V gene TRBV6-1; TCRdb picks TRBD1, but there is no DNA to check that call. The CDR3 loop spans 16 amino acids. Germline-derived CDR1 and CDR2 are MNHNS and SASEGT. Here the CDR3 reads CASSPYADWGSYGYTF.

The V and J genes are TRBV5-1 and TRBJ1-1. The CDR3 loop spans 13 amino acids. Germline-derived CDR1 and CDR2 are SGHRS and YFSETQ. The CDR3 loop is CASSWGLNTEAFF. Supplemented by reference TRBV5-1 and TRBJ1-1, the full variable domain reads KAGVTQTPRYLIKTRGQQVTLSCSPISGHRSVSWYQQTPGQGLQFLFEYFSETQRNKGNFPGRFSGRQFSNSRSEMNVSTLELGDSALYLCASSWGLNTEAFFGQGTRLTVV.

The chain employs TRBV6-1 and TRBJ2-1. This CDR3 contains 15 residues. Germline CDR1 is MNHNS and CDR2 is SASEGT. The chain's CDR3 is CASSKIADSYNEQFF.

J is TRBJ2-5 and V is TRBV15; TCRdb proposes TRBD2, but this gene call is untestable without DNA. The CDR3 has 15 residues. Germline V lookup: CDR1 LNHNV, CDR2 YYDKDF (reference sequence). The CDR3 loop is CATSRDQAHQETQYF. Drawing the rest from reference TRBV15 and TRBJ2-5, the complete variable domain is DAMVIQNPRYQVTQFGKPVTLSCSQTLNHNVMYWYQQKSSQAPKLLFHYYDKDFNNEADTPDNFQSRRPNTSFCFLDIRSPGLGDTAMYLCATSRDQAHQETQYFGPGTRLLVL.

The CDR3 spells CASSGGTGIDRQETQYF. The chain recombines TRBV28 with TRBJ2-5; the D gene TCRdb calls, TRBD2, cannot be checked with no DNA. From germline, CDR1 is MDHEN and CDR2 SYDVKM. This CDR3 is built from 17 residues.

The chain is built from TRBV4-1 and TRBJ2-3; TCRdb's D call of TRBD1 is untestable without DNA. The CDR3 spans 15 residues. The germline V gene encodes CDR1 MGHRA and CDR2 YSYEKL. The CDR3 protein is CASSQLQGGTDTQYF.

This chain uses TRBV3-1 with TRBJ2-5; TCRdb indicates TRBD2, and absent DNA this call remains unverified. In germline, CDR1 is LGHDT, CDR2 YNNKEL (reference sequence). The CDR3 is made up of 17 amino acids. The CDR3: CASSLGLAGVIQETQYF.

The V and J genes are TRBV7-2 and TRBJ2-1. The CDR3 extends over 14 amino acids. Germline V gene lookup returns CDR1 SGHTA and CDR2 FQGNSA. The CDR3 reads CASSPQTENNEQFF.

This rearrangement joins TRBV9 to TRBJ2-5; the TCRdb call, TRBD1, lacks DNA for checking. The CDR3 sequence is 16 residues long. Germline assignment: CDR1 SGDLS and CDR2 YYNGEE. The CDR3 protein is CASSVGGRGTQETQYF.

This sequence joins TRBV5-4 and TRBJ2-5; TCRdb designates TRBD1, a call that cannot be tested without DNA. Per germline, CDR1 SGHNT and CDR2 YYREEE (reference sequence). CDR3 size: 15 residues. The CDR3 is CASSRTGGPVETQYF.

The rearrangement joins TRBV23-1 to TRBJ2-1; TCRdb's assignment of TRBD1 cannot be checked, as there is no DNA. TRBV23-1 qualifies as an ORF whose function is uncertain. This CDR3 is 22 amino acids long. This CDR3 reads CASSQPGDWVGEGQCSYNEQFF.

The chain links TRBV12-3 or TRBV12-4 to TRBJ2-2. The CDR3 runs to 11 residues. The CDR3 spells CASTYSGELFF.

This rearrangement joins TRBV12-3 or TRBV12-4 to TRBJ2-1; TCRdb designates TRBD1, a call that cannot be tested without DNA. The CDR3 consists of 15 residues. The CDR3 loop reads CASSLGGGPYNEQFF.

The V call is TRBV5-8, the J call TRBJ1-5. The CDR3 totals 16 residues. Germline CDR1 is SGHTS and CDR2 is YDEGEE. CDR3: CASSPPPAYSNQPQHF.